One sample yielded the 29 T cell receptor beta chains listed below, sequenced in a study of identical twins. TCRdb reanalysed the 5' RACE reads using MiXCR and keeps one entry per CDR3 protein. This table has about 700,000 distinct CDR3 sequences, about 9.4% appearing once. The sample was also linked to a second study, of yellow fever vaccine responses in identical twins.

Sequencing used PBMCs. The receptors here all came from a woman aged 18-29 years in good health.

This clonotype was seen many times. V gene TRBV24-1 combines with J gene TRBJ2-7; D is uncertain. The CDR3 runs to 15 residues. V lost 2 bases to trimming and J lost 0 bases, with 10 bases between them. The germline V gene encodes CDR1 KGHDR and CDR2 SFDVKD. CDR3 amino acids: CATSDSARSSYEQYF. CDR3 nucleotides: TGTGCCACCAGTGATTCAGCAAGGAGCTCCTACGAGCAGTACTTC.

There are many counts of this clonotype. The chain couples TRBV3-1 to TRBJ2-5, with D tentatively TRBD2 (5 bases). CDR3 length: 15 residues. The ends were cut back, 0 bases at V and 1 base at J, with 9 bases in the middle. The germline V gene has CDR1 LGHDT and CDR2 YNNKEL (reference sequence). The CDR3 bases are TGTGCCAGCAGCCAAGATGGGCTAGCCCAAGAGACCCAGTACTTC. Protein: CASSQDGLAQETQYF.

In its sample, this clonotype was seen many times. The rearrangement joins TRBV5-5 to TRBJ2-3; weak D call: TRBD2 (6 bases). Trimming stripped 2 bases from V and 0 bases from J, with 16 bases between. The CDR3 is 17 amino acids. The germline V gene encodes CDR1 SGHKS and CDR2 YYEKEE (reference sequence). The CDR3 loop is CASSFRWIAASTDTQYF. The CDR3 DNA is TGTGCCAGCAGCTTCCGATGGATAGCGGCTAGCACAGATACGCAGTATTTT.

This clonotype was counted between two and nine times. The J gene is TRBJ1-6, the V gene TRBV6-5; D is undetermined. Germline CDR1 MNHEY, CDR2 SVGAGI. The CDR3 has 16 residues. Trimming removed 0 bases from V and 0 bases from J, with 6 bases in between. CDR3 sequence (DNA): TGTGCCAGCAGTTACTCACAGAGCTCCTATAATTCACCCCTCCACTTT. Protein product: CASSYSQSSYNSPLHF.

This clonotype occurred many times. The rearrangement links TRBV11-2 to TRBJ2-4; a possible D gene is TRBD1 (5 bases). This CDR3 region has 13 residues. Germline V CDR1 and CDR2: SGHAT, FQNNGV. The V and J ends lost 4 bases and 5 bases respectively, with 9 bases between them. In nucleotides, the CDR3 is TGTGCCAGCAGCTCGGTAGGGGAAAACATTCAGTACTTC. This gives the protein CASSSVGENIQYF.

CDR3 nucleotide sequence: TGCAGTGCTTTCCGGACAGAGGAAAAACTGTTTTTT. Translating gives CSAFRTEEKLFF. The rearrangement joins TRBV20-1 to TRBJ1-4; weak D call: TRBD1 (6 bases). The CDR3 loop spans 12 amino acids. Trimming stripped 5 bases from V and 8 bases from J, with 12 bases between. Germline V gene lookup returns CDR1 DFQATT and CDR2 SNEGSKA (reference sequence).

This clonotype was observed a few times. The chain couples TRBV5-5 to TRBJ2-1, with a tentative D call TRBD1 (6 bases). Trimming stripped 4 bases from V and 7 bases from J, with 18 bases between. CDR1 SGHKS and CDR2 YYEKEE come from the germline V gene (reference sequence). This CDR3 has 15 residues. CDR3 sequence reads: CASSPGTHNWNEQFF. CDR3 coding DNA: TGTGCCAGCAGCCCTGGGACACATAATTGGAATGAGCAGTTCTTC.

At least ten counts were recorded for this clonotype. The chain is built from TRBV6-2 or TRBV6-3 and TRBJ2-1; tentative D call: TRBD1 (5 bases). Germline V CDR1 and CDR2: MNHEY, SVGEGT. The CDR3 sequence is 15 residues long. V lost 3 bases to trimming and J lost 0 bases, with 9 bases between them. Written as DNA, the CDR3 is TGTGCCAGCAGTTATAGGGGATACTCCTACAATGAGCAGTTCTTC. It is translated as CASSYRGYSYNEQFF.

The V call is TRBV5-6, the J call TRBJ1-6; D is unclear. Germline lookup yields CDR1 SGHDT and CDR2 YYEEEE. The CDR3 extends over 15 amino acids. Trimming shortened V by 4 bases and J by 10 bases, and 18 bases separated the two germline ends. This CDR3 reads CASSTSDLKGSPLHF. The DNA for the CDR3 is TGTGCCAGCAGCACCTCGGACCTCAAGGGCTCACCCCTCCACTTT. Full variable domain (rest looked up from reference TRBV5-6 and TRBJ1-6): DAGVTQSPTHLIKTRGQQVTLRCSPKSGHDTVSWYQQALGQGPQFIFQYYEEEERQRGNFPDRFSGHQFPNYSSELNVNALLLGDSALYLCASSTSDLKGSPLHFGNGTRLTVT.

The chain couples TRBV18 to TRBJ2-7, with D perhaps matching TRBD2 (6 bases). This CDR3 contains 14 residues. Germline CDR1 reads KGHSH; CDR2 reads LQKENI. The V end was cut by 4 bases, the J end by 3 bases, with 13 bases between. The CDR3 region has the DNA TGTGCCAGCTCACAGGCTGGGGGGAACTACGAGCAGTACTTC. Protein: CASSQAGGNYEQYF. The full variable domain, in which reference TRBV18 and TRBJ2-7 provide the parts outside the CDR3, is NAGVMQNPRHLVRRRGQEARLRCSPMKGHSHVYWYRQLPEEGLKFMVYLQKENIIDESGMPKERFSAEFPKEGPSILRIQQVVRGDSAAYFCASSQAGGNYEQYFGPGTRLTVT.

Only a few counts were recorded for this clonotype. J is TRBJ1-1 and V is TRBV14; 7 bases fit TRBD1. Losses at the gene ends were 3 bases for V and 6 bases for J; bases not matched to a gene: 7. The CDR3 covers 14 residues. The V gene's germline CDR1 is SGHDN and CDR2 FVKESK. This CDR3 is CASSQTGIGAEAFF. CDR3 bases: TGTGCCAGCAGCCAGACAGGGATCGGGGCTGAAGCTTTCTTT.

This clonotype was picked up a small number of times. This chain uses TRBV7-9 with TRBJ1-2; TRBD1 matches at 8 bases. Germline V gene lookup returns CDR1 SEHNR and CDR2 FQNEAQ (reference sequence). After removal of 0 bases from V and 8 bases from J, the junction contained 11 bases not matched to a gene. The CDR3 spans 16 residues. The CDR3 loop reads CASSLALGTGGGGYTF. The CDR3 DNA sequence: TGTGCCAGCAGCTTAGCCCTAGGGACAGGAGGTGGCGGCTACACCTTC.

This clonotype was seen repeatedly, ten times or more. V gene TRBV11-2 combines with J gene TRBJ1-2; tentative D call: TRBD1 (5 bases). This CDR3 spans 14 amino acids. Germline values: CDR1 SGHAT, CDR2 FQNNGV. V dropped 5 bases and J dropped 6 bases, with 16 bases sitting between them. The CDR3 coding sequence is TGTGCCAGCAGCATTGACCAGGGTGTCAATGGCTACACCTTC. It codes for CASSIDQGVNGYTF.

This clonotype was counted at least ten times. The chain joins TRBV3-1 to TRBJ2-5, with D perhaps given as TRBD1 or TRBD2 (5 bases each). The length of the CDR3 is 15 residues. The ends were cut back, 4 bases at V and 2 bases at J, with 14 bases in the middle. CDR1 and CDR2 from the germline V gene are LGHDT and YNNKEL (reference sequence). CDR3 loop: CASSPPGTAQETQYF. The CDR3 DNA is TGTGCCAGCAGCCCCCCTGGGACGGCACAAGAGACCCAGTACTTC.

This sequence joins TRBV20-1 and TRBJ2-6; no clear D gene. From germline, CDR1 is DFQATT and CDR2 SNEGSKA (reference sequence). The germline V and J ends were trimmed by 6 bases and 2 bases, with 11 bases remaining between them. The CDR3 is 14 amino acids. The CDR3 reads CSASKGTGANVLTF. CDR3 nucleotides: TGCAGTGCCTCCAAGGGAACTGGGGCCAACGTCCTGACTTTC.

This chain joins TRBV11-2 and TRBJ2-7; 9 nucleotides agree with TRBD2. The CDR3 sequence is 17 residues long. V lost 0 bases and J lost 3; bases outside the gene matches: 9. The germline gives CDR1 SGHAT, CDR2 FQNNGV. Here the CDR3 reads CASSLELAGALNYEQYF. CDR3 DNA sequence: TGTGCCAGCAGCTTAGAATTAGCGGGGGCGCTAAACTACGAGCAGTACTTC.

This clonotype was picked up a small number of times. This rearrangement joins TRBV27 to TRBJ2-5; D gene uncertain. Trimming took 6 bases from V and 6 from J, leaving 14 bases between them. In germline, CDR1 is MNHEY, CDR2 SMNVEV (reference sequence). This CDR3 has 13 amino acids. CDR3 DNA: TGTGCCAGCAGATATAGACAAAGCCAGACCCAGTACTTC. This translates into CASRYRQSQTQYF.

This clonotype occurred a few times. V is TRBV10-3 and J is TRBJ2-7; 7 bases fit TRBD1. The CDR3 has 12 residues. Looked up from germline, CDR1 is ENHRY and CDR2 is SYGVKD. V shed 11 bases, J shed 2 bases, and the junction held 6 bases outside the gene matches. This chain's CDR3 is CALPGTAYEQYF. CDR3 in DNA: TGTGCCCTGCCCGGGACAGCCTACGAGCAGTACTTC.

The chain couples TRBV12-3 or TRBV12-4 to TRBJ2-1; 13 positions agree with TRBD2. Trimming at V came to 5 bases and at J to 6 bases, leaving 4 bases not matched to a gene. The CDR3 is 15 residues long. The CDR3 region has the DNA TGTGCCAGCAGTGTCGGACTAGCGGGAGCCAATGAGCAGTTCTTC. Protein product: CASSVGLAGANEQFF.

The V gene is TRBV28, the J gene TRBJ2-4, with 10 bases aligning to TRBD1. This CDR3 spans 17 amino acids. Germline V gives CDR1 MDHEN, CDR2 SYDVKM. Trimming cost V 3 bases and J 0 bases; bases outside gene matches: 5. The CDR3 here is CASSLRGQGVAKNIQYF. The CDR3 coding sequence is TGTGCCAGCAGTTTGCGCGGACAGGGGGTAGCCAAAAACATTCAGTACTTC.

This clonotype was found a few times. V gene TRBV11-2 combines with J gene TRBJ1-6; D uncertain. With 1 base removed from V and 10 bases from J, the gap between germline ends came to 11 bases. The V gene's germline CDR1 is SGHAT and CDR2 FQNNGV. CDR3 length: 14 residues. CDR3 nucleotide sequence: TGTGCCAGCAGCTTAGTGGCGGCTTTCTCACCCCTCCACTTT. Translated, it gives CASSLVAAFSPLHF.

This clonotype was observed a handful of times. The chain's CDR3 is CASSSGGIHTDTQYF. CDR3 DNA: TGTGCCAGCAGTTCTGGAGGGATACATACAGATACGCAGTATTTT. This chain links TRBV6-5 with TRBJ2-3; TRBD2 might be the D (6 bases). The V end lost 4 bases, the J end lost 3 bases, and 14 bases lay between the germline ends. The V gene's germline CDR1 is MNHEY and CDR2 SVGAGI. The CDR3 consists of 15 residues.

This clonotype was counted a few times. The rearrangement uses TRBV9 and TRBJ2-3, with TRBD2 as a possible D gene (5 bases). Trimming removed 3 bases from V and 0 bases from J, with 14 bases in between. Germline V lookup: CDR1 SGDLS, CDR2 YYNGEE. The CDR3 is 16 amino acids. The CDR3 DNA reads TGTGCCAGCAGCGCCTCGGACTGGACTAGCACAGATACGCAGTATTTT. Translation gives CASSASDWTSTDTQYF.

The rearrangement joins TRBV29-1 to TRBJ2-7; 8 nucleotides agree with TRBD1. In germline, CDR1 is SQVTM, CDR2 ANQGSEA. Germline trimming cut 3 bases from V and 7 bases from J; bases unmatched to any gene: 8. There are 13 residues in the CDR3. Here the CDR3 reads CSVELDRGSEQYF. The CDR3 bases are TGCAGCGTTGAGTTAGACAGGGGCTCGGAGCAGTACTTC.

This clonotype has only a few counts. The chain combines TRBV4-1 with TRBJ2-1; 7 positions agree with TRBD2. Germline V CDR1 and CDR2: MGHRA, YSYEKL. This CDR3 is 17 amino acids long. The J segment lost 1 base and the V segment lost 1 base, leaving 7 bases of the junction unmatched. The CDR3 here is CASSQALAEGSYNEQFF. DNA for the CDR3: TGCGCCAGCAGCCAAGCCCTAGCGGAGGGGTCCTACAATGAGCAGTTCTTC.

The V and J genes are TRBV28 and TRBJ2-1; D remains unclear. CDR1 is MDHEN and CDR2 is SYDVKM in the germline V gene. V lost 1 base, J lost 10 bases, and 17 bases lay in between. The CDR3 is 15 amino acids. The CDR3 sequence: CASSLFHFFVAEQFF. CDR3 coding DNA: TGTGCCAGCAGTTTATTTCACTTCTTCGTTGCGGAGCAGTTCTTC.

This clonotype was found a few times. The V gene is TRBV20-1, the J gene TRBJ2-7, with D uncertain. CDR1 DFQATT and CDR2 SNEGSKA come from the germline V gene (reference sequence). V was clipped by 0 bases and J by 1 base, with 7 bases between them. This CDR3 comprises 13 residues. The CDR3 loop is CSARDLGSYEQYF. CDR3 coding DNA: TGCAGTGCTAGAGATTTAGGGTCCTACGAGCAGTACTTC.

This clonotype was observed a handful of times. The chain joins TRBV7-9 to TRBJ2-5; D is ambiguous. CDR1 and CDR2 (germline): SEHNR, FQNEAQ (reference sequence). V was shortened by 3 bases and J by 1 base, with 15 bases between the two germline ends. CDR3 length equals 16 residues. Here the CDR3 DNA reads TGTGCCAGCAGCTTGATTAACAGACACTTCCAAGAGACCCAGTACTTC. Its translation is CASSLINRHFQETQYF. The whole variable domain, remainder taken from reference TRBV7-9 and TRBJ2-5, is DTGVSQNPRHKITKRGQNVTFRCDPISEHNRLYWYRQTLGQGPEFLTYFQNEAQLEKSRLLSDRFSAERPKGSFSTLEIQRTEQGDSAMYLCASSLINRHFQETQYFGPGTRLLVL.

This clonotype was found many times. The rearrangement uses TRBV14 and TRBJ2-7; TRBD1 agrees at 9 bases. With 5 bases clipped from V and 2 bases from J, the junction kept 7 bases outside the gene matches. This CDR3 is built from 15 residues. The germline V gene encodes CDR1 SGHDN and CDR2 FVKESK. CDR3 residues: CASSNVGTGTYEQYF. Written as DNA, the CDR3 is TGTGCCAGCAGCAACGTCGGGACAGGGACCTACGAGCAGTACTTC.